Shown below are 10 T cell receptor beta chains from a single sample sequenced in a study of tumor-infiltrating lymphocytes in glioblastoma multiforme. TCRB libraries came from RNA via three nested multiplex PCR rounds. TCRdb re-called the multiplex PCR reads with MiXCR, one entry per CDR3 protein. The table lists 20,000 or so distinct CDR3 sequences, 55% to 75% of them singletons. Sequenced: peripheral blood. The receptors shown here come from a male donor with glioblastoma.

Notes on this clonotype: One end of the junction varies from germline; a read error may be responsible. The chain carries TRBV13 and TRBJ2-7, with D unresolved. The CDR3 runs to 12 residues. Germline V CDR1 and CDR2: PRHDT, FYEKMQ (reference sequence). The CDR3 nucleotides read TGTGTCAGCAGCCAACAGTCCTACGAGAAGTACTTC. Its translation: CVSSQQSYEKYF.

This clonotype is termed large (0.1 to 1%). V gene TRBV11-2 combines with J gene TRBJ2-5; 9 positions match TRBD1. V trimming: 1 base; J trimming: 5 bases; junction bases outside the gene matches: 11. The germline V gene has CDR1 SGHAT and CDR2 FQNNGV. The CDR3 extends over 17 amino acids. The CDR3 spells CASSLGWDRVSEETQYF. Here the CDR3 DNA reads TGTGCCAGCAGCTTAGGTTGGGACAGGGTTTCCGAGGAGACCCAGTACTTC.

At least ten counts were recorded for this clonotype. The V gene is TRBV7-9, the J gene TRBJ2-7, with 8 bases fitting TRBD1. V shed 5 bases and J 4 bases; nucleotides not matched to a gene: 4. Germline CDR1 SEHNR, CDR2 FQNEAQ (reference sequence). The CDR3 totals 13 residues. This CDR3 is CASSPGQEYEQYF. The DNA for the CDR3 is TGTGCCAGCAGCCCGGGACAGGAATACGAGCAGTACTTC.

In the case of this clonotype: The junction departs from the called germline gene at one end, perhaps through a read error. The CDR3 nucleotides are TGCGGCGTTGTTGGAGCGGGAGTTTCCTACAATGAGCAGTCCTTC. It yields the protein CGVVGAGVSYNEQSF. The chain employs TRBV29-1 and TRBJ2-1, with 8 nucleotides matching TRBD2. The CDR3 is 15 residues long. Germline CDR1 and CDR2: SQVTM and ANQGSEA.

For this clonotype: This CDR3 is missing its conserved last phenylalanine or tryptophan, likely due to a read error. This chain uses TRBV29-1 with TRBJ2-7; D ambiguous. V was trimmed by 6 bases and J by 3 bases, leaving 9 bases between them. Looked up from germline, CDR1 is SQVTM and CDR2 is ANQGSEA. The CDR3 consists of 11 residues. CDR3 in amino acids: CSVEDYYEQYL. DNA of the CDR3: TGCAGCGTCGAGGATTACTACGAGCAGTACTTA.

On this clonotype: A read error may produce the germline difference seen at one junction end. The chain uses TRBV11-2 and TRBJ2-1; D not certain. From germline, CDR1 is SGHAT and CDR2 FQNNGV. This CDR3 has 13 amino acids. CDR3 DNA sequence: TGCGCCGGCAACTCTGCGAGGTACAACGAGCAGTTCTTC. This codes for CAGNSARYNEQFF.

The chain recombines TRBV12-5 with TRBJ2-5; D tentatively reads TRBD1 or TRBD2 (5 bases each). Trimming removed 8 bases from V and 3 bases from J, with 10 bases in between. This CDR3 has 12 residues. Germline values: CDR1 LGHNT, CDR2 FRNRAP. This CDR3 reads CASSRGEETQYF. In DNA, the CDR3 is TGTGCTAGTTCGAGAGGGGAAGAGACCCAGTACTTC.

The chain has TRBV11-2 and TRBJ2-2; possible D gene TRBD2, 5 bases. This CDR3 is built from 15 residues. Germline V gene lookup returns CDR1 SGHAT and CDR2 FQNNGV. Trimming shortened V by 5 bases and J by 0 bases, and 10 bases separated the two germline ends. The CDR3 region is CASSQSGTNTGELFF. CDR3 sequence (DNA): TGTGCCAGCAGCCAGTCGGGGACGAACACCGGGGAGCTGTTTTTT. Full variable domain (outside the CDR3, taken from reference TRBV11-2 and TRBJ2-2): EAGVAQSPRYKIIEKRQSVAFWCNPISGHATLYWYQQILGQGPKLLIQFQNNGVVDDSQLPKDRFSAERLKGVDSTLKIQPAKLEDSAVYLCASSQSGTNTGELFFGEGSRLTVL.

The chain uses TRBV11-2 and TRBJ2-1; TRBD2 might be the D (5 bases). This CDR3 is built from 14 residues. Germline V gene lookup returns CDR1 SGHAT and CDR2 FQNNGV. Trimming shortened V by 1 base and J by 7 bases, and 11 bases separated the two germline ends. In DNA, the CDR3 is TGTGCCAGCAGCTTAGGATCGAGGGCGAATGAGCAGTTCTTC. It codes for CASSLGSRANEQFF.

The J gene is TRBJ2-7, the V gene TRBV19; weak D call: TRBD2 (6 bases). The V and J ends lost 10 bases and 9 bases respectively, with 19 bases between them. CDR3 length: 12 amino acids. CDR1 is LNHDA, CDR2 SQIVND, per germline (reference sequence). CDR3 DNA: TGTGCCACCTTAGGAAAGCGCGGGGTGCAGTACTTC. This translates into CATLGKRGVQYF.